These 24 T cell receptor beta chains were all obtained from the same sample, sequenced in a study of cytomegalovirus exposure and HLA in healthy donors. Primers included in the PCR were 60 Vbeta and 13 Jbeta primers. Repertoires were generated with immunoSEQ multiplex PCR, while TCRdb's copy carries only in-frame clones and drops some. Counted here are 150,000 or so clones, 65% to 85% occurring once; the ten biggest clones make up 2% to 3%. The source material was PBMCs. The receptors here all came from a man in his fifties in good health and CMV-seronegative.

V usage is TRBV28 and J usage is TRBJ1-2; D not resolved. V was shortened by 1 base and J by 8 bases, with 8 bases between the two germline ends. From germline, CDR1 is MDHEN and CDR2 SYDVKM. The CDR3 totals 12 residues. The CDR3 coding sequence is TGTGCCAGCAGTTTATTCCTGGGCGGCTACACCTTC. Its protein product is CASSLFLGGYTF.

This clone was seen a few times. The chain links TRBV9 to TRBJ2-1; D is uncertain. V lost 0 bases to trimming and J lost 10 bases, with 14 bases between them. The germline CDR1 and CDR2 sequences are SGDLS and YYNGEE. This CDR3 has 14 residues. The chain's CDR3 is CASSVAPTTLEQFF. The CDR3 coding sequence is TGTGCCAGCAGCGTAGCTCCCACGACTCTGGAGCAGTTCTTC.

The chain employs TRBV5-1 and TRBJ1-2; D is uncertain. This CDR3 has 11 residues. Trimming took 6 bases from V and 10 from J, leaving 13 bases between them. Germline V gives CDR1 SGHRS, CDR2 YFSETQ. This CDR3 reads CASISAGNYTF. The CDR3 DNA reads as TGCGCCAGCATCTCTGCGGGCAACTACACCTTC.

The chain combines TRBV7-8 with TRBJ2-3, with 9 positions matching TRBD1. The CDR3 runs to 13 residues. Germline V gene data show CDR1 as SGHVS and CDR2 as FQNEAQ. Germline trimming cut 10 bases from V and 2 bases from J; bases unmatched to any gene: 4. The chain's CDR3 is CATWTGDTDTQYF. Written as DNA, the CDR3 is TGTGCCACCTGGACAGGGGACACAGATACGCAGTATTTT.

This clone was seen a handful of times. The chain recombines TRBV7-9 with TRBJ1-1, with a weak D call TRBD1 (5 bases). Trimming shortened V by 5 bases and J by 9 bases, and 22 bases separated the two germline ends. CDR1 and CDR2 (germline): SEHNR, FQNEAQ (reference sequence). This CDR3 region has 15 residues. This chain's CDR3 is CASSLSFLTASQAFF. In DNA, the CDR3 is TGTGCCAGCAGCCTTTCTTTTTTGACAGCTTCTCAAGCTTTCTTT.

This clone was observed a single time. The CDR3 DNA reads TGTGCCAGCAGCTTAAACAGACTAGTGACGATGAACACCGGGGAGCTGTTTTTT. Translation: CASSLNRLVTMNTGELFF. V usage is TRBV11-2 and J usage is TRBJ2-2, with a possible D match to TRBD2 (6 bases). V lost 2 bases and J lost 1, with 17 bases in between. The CDR3 loop spans 18 amino acids. Germline V lookup: CDR1 SGHAT, CDR2 FQNNGV.

The CDR3 region is CASSSLAGSTDTQYF. The CDR3 bases are TGCGCCAGCAGCTCCTTAGCGGGGTCCACAGATACGCAGTATTTT. The chain couples TRBV5-1 to TRBJ2-3; 8 nucleotides match TRBD2. The CDR3 has 15 amino acids. CDR1 is SGHRS and CDR2 is YFSETQ in the germline V gene. V dropped 3 bases and J dropped 2; count of bases not matched to a gene: 5.

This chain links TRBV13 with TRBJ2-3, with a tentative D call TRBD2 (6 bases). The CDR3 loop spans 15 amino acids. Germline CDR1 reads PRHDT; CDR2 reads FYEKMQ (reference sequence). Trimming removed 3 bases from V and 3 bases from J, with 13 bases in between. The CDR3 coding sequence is TGTGCCAGCAGCTTGGGGCGACTAGGGACAGATACGCAGTATTTT. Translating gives CASSLGRLGTDTQYF.

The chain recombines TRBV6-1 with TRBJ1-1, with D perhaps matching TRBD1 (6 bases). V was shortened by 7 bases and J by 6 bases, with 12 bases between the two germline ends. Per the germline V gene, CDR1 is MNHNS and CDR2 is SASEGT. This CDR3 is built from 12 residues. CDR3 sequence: CASILQGAEAFF. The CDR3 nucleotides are TGTGCCAGCATCCTACAGGGAGCTGAAGCTTTCTTT.

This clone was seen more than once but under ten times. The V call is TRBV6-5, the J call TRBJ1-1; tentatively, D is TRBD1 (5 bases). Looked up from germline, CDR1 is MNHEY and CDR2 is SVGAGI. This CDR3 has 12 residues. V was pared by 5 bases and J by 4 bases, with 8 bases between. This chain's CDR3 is CASSQGSTEAFF. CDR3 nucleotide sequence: TGTGCCAGCAGTCAGGGAAGCACTGAAGCTTTCTTT.

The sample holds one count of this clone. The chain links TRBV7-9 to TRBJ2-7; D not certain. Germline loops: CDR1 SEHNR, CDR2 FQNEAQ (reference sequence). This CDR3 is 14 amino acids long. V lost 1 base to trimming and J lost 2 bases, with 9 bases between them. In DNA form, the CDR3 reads TGTGCCAGCAGCTTAGGTTCAGGTACCTACGAGCAGTACTTC. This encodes CASSLGSGTYEQYF.

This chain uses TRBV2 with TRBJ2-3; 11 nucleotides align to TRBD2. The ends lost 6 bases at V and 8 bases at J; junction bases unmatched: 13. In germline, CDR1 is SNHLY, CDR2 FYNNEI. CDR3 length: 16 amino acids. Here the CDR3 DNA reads TGTGCCAGCAGGCTTACTAGCGGGAGCGCTAAGACTACGCAGTATTTT. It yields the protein CASRLTSGSAKTTQYF.

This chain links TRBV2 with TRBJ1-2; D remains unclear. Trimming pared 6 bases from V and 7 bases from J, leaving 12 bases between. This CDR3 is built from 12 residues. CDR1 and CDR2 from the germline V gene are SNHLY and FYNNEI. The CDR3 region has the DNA TGTGCCAGCAGGGAGACCGAGAGTGGCTACACCTTC. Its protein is CASRETESGYTF.

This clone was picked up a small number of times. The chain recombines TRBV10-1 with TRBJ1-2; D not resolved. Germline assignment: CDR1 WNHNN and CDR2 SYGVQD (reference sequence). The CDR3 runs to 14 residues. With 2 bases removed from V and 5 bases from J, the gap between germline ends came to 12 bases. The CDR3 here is CASSEGHSPYGYTF. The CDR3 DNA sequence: TGCGCCAGCAGTGAGGGGCATTCCCCATATGGCTACACCTTC.

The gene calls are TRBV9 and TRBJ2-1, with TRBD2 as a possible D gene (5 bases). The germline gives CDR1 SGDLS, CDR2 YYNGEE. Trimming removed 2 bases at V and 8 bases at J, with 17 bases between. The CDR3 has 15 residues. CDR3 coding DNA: TGTGCCAGCAGCGTCAGAAGCCTAGTGGAGGATGAGCAGTTCTTC. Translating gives CASSVRSLVEDEQFF.

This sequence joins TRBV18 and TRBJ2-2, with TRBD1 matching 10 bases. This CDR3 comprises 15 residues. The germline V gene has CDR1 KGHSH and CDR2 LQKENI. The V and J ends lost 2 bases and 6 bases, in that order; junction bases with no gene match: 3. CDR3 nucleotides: TGTGCCAGCTCACCATACGGGACAGGGGCCGGGGAGCTGTTTTTT. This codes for CASSPYGTGAGELFF.

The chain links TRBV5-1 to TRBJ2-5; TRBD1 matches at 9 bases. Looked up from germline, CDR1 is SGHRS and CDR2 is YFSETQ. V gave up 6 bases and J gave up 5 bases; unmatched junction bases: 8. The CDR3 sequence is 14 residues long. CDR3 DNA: TGCGCCAGCATCAGTACAGGGGGCGACGAGACCCAGTACTTC. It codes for CASISTGGDETQYF.

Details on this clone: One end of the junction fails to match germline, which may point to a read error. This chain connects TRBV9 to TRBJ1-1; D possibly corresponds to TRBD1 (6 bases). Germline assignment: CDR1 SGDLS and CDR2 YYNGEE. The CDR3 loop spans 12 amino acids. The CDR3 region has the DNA TGTGCCAGCAGCGAGCAGGGGATGACGAAGGCTTTT. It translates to CASSEQGMTKAF.

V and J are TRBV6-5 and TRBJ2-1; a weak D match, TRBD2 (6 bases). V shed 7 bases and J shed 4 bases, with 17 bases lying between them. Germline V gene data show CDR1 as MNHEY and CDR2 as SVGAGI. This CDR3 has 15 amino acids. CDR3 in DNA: TGTGCCAGCACTACGCCGGGACTTTCTTACAATGAGCAGTTCTTC. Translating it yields CASTTPGLSYNEQFF.

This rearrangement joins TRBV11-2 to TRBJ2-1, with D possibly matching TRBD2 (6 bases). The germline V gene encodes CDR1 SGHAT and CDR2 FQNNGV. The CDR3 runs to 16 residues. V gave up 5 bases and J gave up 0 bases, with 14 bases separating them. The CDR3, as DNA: TGTGCCAGCAGCCTCTTGGGACTTTTCTCCTACAATGAGCAGTTCTTC. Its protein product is CASSLLGLFSYNEQFF.

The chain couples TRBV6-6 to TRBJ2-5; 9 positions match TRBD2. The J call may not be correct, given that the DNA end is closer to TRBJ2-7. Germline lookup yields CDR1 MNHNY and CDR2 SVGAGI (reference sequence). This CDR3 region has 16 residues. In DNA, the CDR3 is TGTGCCAGCAGGGAGAAACTAGCGGGTTACACCTACGAGCAGTACTTC. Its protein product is CASREKLAGYTYEQYF.

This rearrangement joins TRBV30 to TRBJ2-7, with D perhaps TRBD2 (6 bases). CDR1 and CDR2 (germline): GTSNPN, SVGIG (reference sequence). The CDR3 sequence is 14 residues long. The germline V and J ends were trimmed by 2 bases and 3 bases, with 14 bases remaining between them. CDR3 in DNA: TGTGCCTGGAGTACGGGACTCGGCCGCTACGAGCAGTACTTC. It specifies CAWSTGLGRYEQYF.

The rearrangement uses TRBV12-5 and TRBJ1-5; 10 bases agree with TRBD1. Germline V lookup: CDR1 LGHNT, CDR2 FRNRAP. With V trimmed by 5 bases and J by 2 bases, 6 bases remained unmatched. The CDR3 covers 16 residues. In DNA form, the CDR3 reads TGTGCTAGTGGTCCGGGACAGGGGTCGGGCAATCAGCCCCAGCATTTT. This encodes CASGPGQGSGNQPQHF.

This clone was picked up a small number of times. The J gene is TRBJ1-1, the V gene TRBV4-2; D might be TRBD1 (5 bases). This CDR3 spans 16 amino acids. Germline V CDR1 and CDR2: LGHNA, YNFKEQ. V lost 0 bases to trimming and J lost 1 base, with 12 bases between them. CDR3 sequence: CASSQDDLTGNTEAFF. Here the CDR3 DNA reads TGTGCCAGCAGCCAAGATGACCTAACAGGGAACACTGAAGCTTTCTTT.